This T cell receptor beta chain emerged from a study of shared T cell receptors in the human thymus. Profiling relied on immunoSEQ multiplex PCR, and the TCRdb table lists in-frame clones only, not all of them. There are about 500,000 clones in the sample; approximately 80% occur only once, and approximately 0.013% lies in the top ten. These same data were also listed under a study on human thymus T cells. In that study: The people who donated were healthy Finnish babies having corrective surgery for congenital heart defects. Thymus tissue was removed during corrective cardiac surgery. Thymic and blood repertoires appeared to carry a bias in their V and J gene usage. Thymic TCR repertoires of unrelated people reportedly overlapped highly.

The sample was thymocytes. The TCR comes from a boy in the first two years of life with a congenital heart defect.

CDR3 sequence: CASSLSSNQPQHF. The CDR3, as DNA: TGTGCCAGCAGCTTATCGAGCAATCAGCCCCAGCATTTT. The chain uses TRBV11-3 and TRBJ1-5; no reliable D call. The CDR3 is made up of 13 amino acids. Trimming shortened V by 2 bases and J by 1 base, and 3 bases separated the two germline ends. Germline V gene lookup returns CDR1 SGHNT and CDR2 YENEEA. The full variable domain, with the rest looked up from reference TRBV11-3 and TRBJ1-5, is EAGVVQSPRYKIIEKKQPVAFWCNPISGHNTLYWYLQNLGQGPELLIRYENEEAVDDSQLPKDRFSAERLKGVDSTLKIQPAELGDSAVYLCASSLSSNQPQHFGDGTRLSIL.